Each of the 20 T cell receptor beta chains below was sequenced from the same sample in a study of blood T cell repertoires in COVID-19. This table comes from immunoSEQ multiplex PCR, and its TCRdb copy is limited to in-frame clones, with some not included. This table holds about 210,000 clones, about four fifths found once. Sequencing was carried out using peripheral blood. These receptors were taken from a man aged 50-60 years with active or convalescent COVID-19.

A single count supports this clone. The rearrangement uses TRBV7-2 and TRBJ2-1; possibly TRBD1 for D (5 bases). The CDR3 extends over 16 amino acids. Germline CDR1 is SGHTA and CDR2 is FQGNSA. With 1 base removed from V and 2 bases from J, the gap between germline ends came to 12 bases. Here the CDR3 DNA reads TGTGCCAGCAGCTTAGTATCAGGGTTCCCCTACAATGAGCAGTTCTTC. It yields the protein CASSLVSGFPYNEQFF.

CDR3 in DNA: TGTGCCAGCAGTTACGGTATTTGGCAGGGGGCTGACACTGAGCAGTTCTTC. Its protein product is CASSYGIWQGADTEQFF. This sequence joins TRBV6-2 or TRBV6-3 and TRBJ2-1; TRBD1 agrees at 8 bases. The CDR3 covers 17 residues. V was pared by 2 bases and J by 9 bases, with 15 bases of the junction left unmatched. Germline V lookup: CDR1 MNHEY, CDR2 SVGEGT.

The gene calls are TRBV6-5 and TRBJ1-2, with D unclear. V was shortened by 6 bases and J by 1 base, with 12 bases between the two germline ends. Per the germline V gene, CDR1 is MNHEY and CDR2 is SVGAGI. CDR3 length equals 14 residues. CDR3 coding DNA: TGTGCCAGCAGGTCGACTCGGGTTAACTATGGCTACACCTTC. It specifies CASRSTRVNYGYTF.

The chain employs TRBV11-2 and TRBJ1-2; 8 bases align to TRBD1. The CDR3 is 15 residues long. The V gene's germline CDR1 is SGHAT and CDR2 FQNNGV. V dropped 4 bases and J dropped 1; count of bases not matched to a gene: 5. The DNA of the CDR3 is TGTGCCAGCAGCTGGACAGGGCGAAATAACTATGGCTACACCTTC. Protein: CASSWTGRNNYGYTF.

This chain joins TRBV2 and TRBJ2-7; the match to TRBD1 covers 7 bases. This CDR3 has 14 amino acids. Losses at the gene ends were 6 bases for V and 2 bases for J; bases not matched to a gene: 7. CDR1 is SNHLY, CDR2 FYNNEI, per germline. As DNA, the CDR3 is TGTGCCAGCAGCCGACACGGGACAGCCTACGAGCAGTACTTC. Its translation is CASSRHGTAYEQYF.

The chain is built from TRBV6-1 and TRBJ1-1, with D tentatively TRBD1 (5 bases). Germline V gene data show CDR1 as MNHNS and CDR2 as SASEGT. Trimming removed 2 bases from V and 1 base from J, with 11 bases in between. The CDR3 is 15 amino acids. The CDR3 sequence: CASSETGRPNTEAFF. The CDR3 nucleotides read TGTGCCAGCAGTGAAACAGGACGGCCGAACACTGAAGCTTTCTTT.

V usage is TRBV10-2 and J usage is TRBJ1-3, with a possible D match to TRBD1 (6 bases). Germline assignment: CDR1 WSHSY and CDR2 SAAADI. V lost 6 bases and J 0 bases, leaving 12 bases between the germline ends. The CDR3 runs to 15 residues. In DNA, the CDR3 is TGCGCCAGCAGCGAAACAGGGAGCTCTGGAAACACCATATATTTT. As protein: CASSETGSSGNTIYF.

This chain joins TRBV7-2 and TRBJ2-7; 10 bases align to TRBD2. Trimming at V came to 1 base and at J to 4 bases, leaving 4 bases not matched to a gene. CDR3 length: 15 amino acids. CDR1 is SGHTA and CDR2 is FQGNSA in the germline V gene. The CDR3 region is CASSLEAGGPYEQYF. The CDR3 bases are TGTGCCAGCAGCTTAGAAGCGGGGGGGCCGTACGAGCAGTACTTC.

The sample holds one count of this clone. V gene TRBV3-1 (or the pseudogene TRBV3-2) combines with J gene TRBJ1-2, with 9 bases matching TRBD1. V was pared by 5 bases and J by 2 bases, with 3 bases of the junction left unmatched. This CDR3 is 14 amino acids long. Looked up from germline, CDR1 is LGHDT and CDR2 is YNNKEL (reference sequence). The CDR3 loop reads CASSDRGGNYGYTF. The CDR3 DNA reads as TGTGCCAGCAGCGACAGGGGGGGGAACTATGGCTACACCTTC.

The rearrangement uses TRBV11-3 and TRBJ2-1, with D possibly being TRBD2 (6 bases). The CDR3 has 14 residues. Germline CDR1 is SGHNT and CDR2 is YENEEA. V was pared by 4 bases and J by 7 bases, with 14 bases between. CDR3 loop: CASSSGDPGNEQFF. CDR3 coding DNA: TGTGCCAGCAGCTCGGGGGACCCAGGAAATGAGCAGTTCTTC. The full variable domain, in which reference TRBV11-3 and TRBJ2-1 provide the parts outside the CDR3, is EAGVVQSPRYKIIEKKQPVAFWCNPISGHNTLYWYLQNLGQGPELLIRYENEEAVDDSQLPKDRFSAERLKGVDSTLKIQPAELGDSAVYLCASSSGDPGNEQFFGPGTRLTVL.

The chain joins TRBV24-1 to TRBJ1-2, with 7 bases that match TRBD1. The V segment lost 4 bases and the J segment 7 bases; nucleotides outside the gene matches: 8. Looked up from germline, CDR1 is KGHDR and CDR2 is SFDVKD. This CDR3 is built from 14 residues. The chain's CDR3 is CATSEPDRSGGYTF. CDR3 sequence (DNA): TGTGCCACCAGTGAGCCGGACAGGTCCGGTGGCTACACCTTC.

In this sample, this clone turned up a few times. The chain joins TRBV27 to TRBJ1-1; TRBD1 matches 12 bases. The CDR3 consists of 14 residues. J was trimmed by 5 bases and V by 6 bases; bases with no gene match: 4. Germline lookup yields CDR1 MNHEY and CDR2 SMNVEV (reference sequence). CDR3 protein: CASRGQGARTEAFF. CDR3 sequence (DNA): TGTGCCAGCAGGGGACAGGGGGCGCGGACTGAAGCTTTCTTT.

A word on this clone: Other nucleotide sequences in the sample specify the same CDR3. This chain connects TRBV5-1 to TRBJ2-7; TRBD2 might be the D (6 bases). There are 14 residues in the CDR3. CDR1 and CDR2 from the germline V gene are SGHRS and YFSETQ. Trimming pared 0 bases from V and 4 bases from J, leaving 11 bases between. The CDR3 loop reads CASSLVGGTYEQYF. CDR3 in DNA: TGCGCCAGCAGCTTGGTGGGAGGTACTTACGAGCAGTACTTC.

The chain joins TRBV6-6 to TRBJ2-4, with D tentatively TRBD2 (5 bases). CDR3 length: 12 residues. Deletions cut 2 bases from V and 10 bases from J, with 9 bases between. CDR1 and CDR2 (germline): MNHNY, SVGAGI (reference sequence). The CDR3 DNA is TGTGCCAGCAGTTACAACTCGGGAATTCAGTACTTC. Translation: CASSYNSGIQYF.

The CDR3 is CASSVGSVDTQYF. The CDR3 DNA reads TGTGCCAGCAGCGTAGGGAGCGTAGATACGCAGTATTTT. V is TRBV9 and J is TRBJ2-3; D not resolved. Germline V gene data show CDR1 as SGDLS and CDR2 as YYNGEE. This CDR3 has 13 amino acids. V shed 0 bases and J shed 5 bases, with 7 bases lying between them. The variable domain in full, completed from reference TRBV9 and TRBJ2-3, reads DSGVTQTPKHLITATGQRVTLRCSPRSGDLSVYWYQQSLDQGLQFLIQYYNGEERAKGNILERFSAQQFPDLHSELNLSSLELGDSALYFCASSVGSVDTQYFGPGTRLTVL.

The rearrangement joins TRBV2 to TRBJ1-2, with 7 bases lining up with TRBD1. V was pared by 6 bases and J by 2 bases, with 12 bases of the junction left unmatched. CDR3 length: 16 amino acids. Germline CDR1 SNHLY, CDR2 FYNNEI. The CDR3 sequence is CASREDRFPLNYGYTF. CDR3 nucleotide sequence: TGTGCCAGCAGGGAGGACAGGTTCCCTTTAAACTATGGCTACACCTTC.

The chain joins TRBV3-1 (or the pseudogene TRBV3-2) to TRBJ2-1, with D perhaps TRBD1 (6 bases). Between the trimmed V and J ends, which lost 7 bases and 0 bases, there was a span of 7 bases. CDR3 length equals 13 residues. In germline, CDR1 is LGHDT, CDR2 YNNKEL (reference sequence). CDR3 in DNA: TGTGCCAGCAAGGGGGTCTCCTACAATGAGCAGTTCTTC. It is translated as CASKGVSYNEQFF.

The genes are TRBV12-2 and TRBJ1-2. TRBV12-2 represents a pseudogene. The CDR3 contains 13 residues. The CDR3, as DNA: TGTGCAAGTCGCTTAGCGCCGAGGGTTGGCTACACCTTC. Encoded protein: CASRLAPRVGYTF.

The gene calls are TRBV2 and TRBJ2-6; 8 bases line up with TRBD1. V dropped 3 bases and J dropped 0; count of bases not matched to a gene: 4. The CDR3 spans 17 residues. Germline V gives CDR1 SNHLY, CDR2 FYNNEI. The CDR3 DNA reads as TGTGCCAGCAGTGATAGGACAGGGAGCTCTGGGGCCAACGTCCTGACTTTC. It yields the protein CASSDRTGSSGANVLTF.

On this clone: Since a much larger clone is just one base distant, this may be a read error. J is TRBJ1-1 and V is TRBV5-5, with 9 bases identical to TRBD1. The junction had 2 bases not matched to a gene; V was cut back by 4 bases and J by 4 bases. Germline lookup yields CDR1 SGHKS and CDR2 YYEKEE (reference sequence). The CDR3 length is 13 residues. For the CDR3, the DNA is TGTGCCAGCAGCCGGGACAGGGTCACTGAAGCTTTCTTT. It specifies CASSRDRVTEAFF.